This TCR beta chain derives from a study of blood T cell repertoires in COVID-19. On the study more broadly: Samples taken during acute and convalescent COVID-19 were collected in the United States, Italy and Spain. In each case, the material was cDNA or gDNA derived from T cells, B-cell-depleted T cells, or PBMCs.

In the original processing: Using reference gene primer amplification, nucleated cell counts were estimated. This table comes from immunoSEQ multiplex PCR, and its TCRdb copy is limited to in-frame clones, with some not included. That table is the source of V, J and clone size, and D and trimming were worked out from the DNA. Counted here are approximately 470,000 clones, approximately 83% occurring once; the ten biggest clones make up 3% to 4%. The germline V gene has CDR1 SGHTA and CDR2 FQGNSA. V lost 5 bases, J lost 5 bases, and 15 bases lay in between. The CDR3 consists of 14 residues. This receptor was obtained from a human donor in a cohort sampled during active COVID-19. Material for sequencing was peripheral blood. The chain employs TRBV7-2 and TRBJ2-5; no clear D gene. CDR3 coding DNA: TGTGCCAGCAGCGAGACTGATACCCTCGAGACCCAGTACTTC. Translation gives CASSETDTLETQYF.